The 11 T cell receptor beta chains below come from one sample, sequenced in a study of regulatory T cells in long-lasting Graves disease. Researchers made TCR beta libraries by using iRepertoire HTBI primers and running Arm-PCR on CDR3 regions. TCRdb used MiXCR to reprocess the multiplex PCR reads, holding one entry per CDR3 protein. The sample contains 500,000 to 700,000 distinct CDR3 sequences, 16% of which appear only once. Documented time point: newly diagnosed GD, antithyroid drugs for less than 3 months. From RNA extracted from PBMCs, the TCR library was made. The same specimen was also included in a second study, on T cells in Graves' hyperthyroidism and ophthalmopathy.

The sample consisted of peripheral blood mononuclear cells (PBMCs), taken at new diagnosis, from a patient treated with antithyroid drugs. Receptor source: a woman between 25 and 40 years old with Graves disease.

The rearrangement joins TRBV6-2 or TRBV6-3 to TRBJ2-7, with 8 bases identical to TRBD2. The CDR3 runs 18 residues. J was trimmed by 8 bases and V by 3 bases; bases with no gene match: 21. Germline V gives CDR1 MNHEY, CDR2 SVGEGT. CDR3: CASSYLVGLGTLPGKQYF. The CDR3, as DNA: TGTGCCAGCAGTTATCTAGTGGGACTAGGGACCCTCCCGGGCAAGCAGTACTTC.

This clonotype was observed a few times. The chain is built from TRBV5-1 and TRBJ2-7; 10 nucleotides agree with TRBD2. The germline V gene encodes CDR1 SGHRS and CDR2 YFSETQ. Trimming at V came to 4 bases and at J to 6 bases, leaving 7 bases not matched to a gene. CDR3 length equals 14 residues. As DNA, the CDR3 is TGCGCCAGCAGCACGGGACTAGCGTCGGTCGAGCAGTACTTC. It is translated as CASSTGLASVEQYF.

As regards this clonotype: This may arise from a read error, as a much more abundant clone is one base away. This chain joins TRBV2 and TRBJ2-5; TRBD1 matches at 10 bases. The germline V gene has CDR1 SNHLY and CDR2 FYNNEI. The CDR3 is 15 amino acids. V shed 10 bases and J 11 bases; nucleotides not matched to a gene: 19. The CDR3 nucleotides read TGTGCCACCTCTCCGGGACAGGGGTCACGCAATGAGCAGTACTTC. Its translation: CATSPGQGSRNEQYF.

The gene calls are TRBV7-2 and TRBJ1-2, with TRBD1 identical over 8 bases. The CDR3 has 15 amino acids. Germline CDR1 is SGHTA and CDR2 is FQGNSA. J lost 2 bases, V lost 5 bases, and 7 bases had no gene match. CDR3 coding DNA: TGTGCCAGCAGCACCCGGACAGGGACGAACTATGGCTACACCTTC. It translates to CASSTRTGTNYGYTF.

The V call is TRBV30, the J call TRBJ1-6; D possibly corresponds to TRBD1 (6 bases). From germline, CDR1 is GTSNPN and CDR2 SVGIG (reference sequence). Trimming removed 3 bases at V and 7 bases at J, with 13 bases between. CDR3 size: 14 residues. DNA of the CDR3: TGTGCCTGGAGGGGGGCAGCGCGCAATTCACCCCTCCACTTT. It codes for CAWRGAARNSPLHF.

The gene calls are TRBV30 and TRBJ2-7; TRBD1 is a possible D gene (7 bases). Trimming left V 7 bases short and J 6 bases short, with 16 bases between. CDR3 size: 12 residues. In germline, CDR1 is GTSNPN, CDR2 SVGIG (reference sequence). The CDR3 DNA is TGTGCCTCGACAGGGACTCGTCGCGAGCAGTACTTC. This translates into CASTGTRREQYF.

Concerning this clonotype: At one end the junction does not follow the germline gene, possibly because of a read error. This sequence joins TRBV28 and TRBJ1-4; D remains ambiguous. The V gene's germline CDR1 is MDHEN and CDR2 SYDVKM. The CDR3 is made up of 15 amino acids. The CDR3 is CASSFTTETNEKLLF. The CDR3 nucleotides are TGTGCCAGCAGTTTTACGACGGAGACTAATGAAAAACTGCTTTTT.

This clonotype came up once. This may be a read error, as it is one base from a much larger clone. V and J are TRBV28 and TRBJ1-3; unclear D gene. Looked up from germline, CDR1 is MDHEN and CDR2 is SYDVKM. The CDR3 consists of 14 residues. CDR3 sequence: CASTATQPRNTMYF. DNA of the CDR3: TGTGCCAGCACCGCTACACAGCCGAGAAACACCATGTATTTT.

CDR3 residues: CASSPRGLGNTIYF. In DNA form, the CDR3 reads TGTGCCAGCAGCCCGAGGGGATTGGGAAACACCATATATTTT. The chain links TRBV11-2 to TRBJ1-3; tentatively, D is TRBD1 (5 bases). The CDR3 totals 14 residues. Trimming pared 5 bases from V and 4 bases from J, leaving 12 bases between. Per germline, CDR1 SGHAT and CDR2 FQNNGV.

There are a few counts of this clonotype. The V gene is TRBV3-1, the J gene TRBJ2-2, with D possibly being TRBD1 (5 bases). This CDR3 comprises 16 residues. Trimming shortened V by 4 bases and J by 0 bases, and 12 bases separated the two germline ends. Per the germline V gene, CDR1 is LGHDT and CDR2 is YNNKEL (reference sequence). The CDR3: CASSPLLGANTGELFF. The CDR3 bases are TGTGCCAGCAGCCCCCTTTTAGGGGCGAACACCGGGGAGCTGTTTTTT.

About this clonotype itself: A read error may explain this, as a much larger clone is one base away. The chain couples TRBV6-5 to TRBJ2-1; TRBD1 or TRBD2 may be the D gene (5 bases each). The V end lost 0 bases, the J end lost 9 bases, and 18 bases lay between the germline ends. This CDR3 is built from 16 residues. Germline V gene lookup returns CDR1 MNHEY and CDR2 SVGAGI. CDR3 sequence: CASSYSLGVGKGEQFF. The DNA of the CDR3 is TGTGCCAGCAGTTACTCACTGGGGGTGGGTAAGGGTGAGCAGTTCTTC.